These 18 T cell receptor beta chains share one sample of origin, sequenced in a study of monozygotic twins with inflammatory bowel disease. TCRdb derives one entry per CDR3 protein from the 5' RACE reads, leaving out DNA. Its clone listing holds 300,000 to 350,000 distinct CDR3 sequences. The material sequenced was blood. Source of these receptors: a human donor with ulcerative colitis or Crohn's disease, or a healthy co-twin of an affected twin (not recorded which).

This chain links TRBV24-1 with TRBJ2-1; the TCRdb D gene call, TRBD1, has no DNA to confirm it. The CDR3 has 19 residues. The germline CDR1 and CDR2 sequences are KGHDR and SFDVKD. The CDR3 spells CATSDSPGGEKGSYNEQFF.

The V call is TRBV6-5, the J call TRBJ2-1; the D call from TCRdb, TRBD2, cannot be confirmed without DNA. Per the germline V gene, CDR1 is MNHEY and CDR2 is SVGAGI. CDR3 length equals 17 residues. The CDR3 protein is CASSYSLLAGGYNEQFF.

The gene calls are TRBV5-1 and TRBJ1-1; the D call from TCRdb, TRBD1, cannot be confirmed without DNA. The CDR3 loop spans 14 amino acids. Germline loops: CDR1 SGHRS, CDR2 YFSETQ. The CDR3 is CASSRGAPNTEAFF.

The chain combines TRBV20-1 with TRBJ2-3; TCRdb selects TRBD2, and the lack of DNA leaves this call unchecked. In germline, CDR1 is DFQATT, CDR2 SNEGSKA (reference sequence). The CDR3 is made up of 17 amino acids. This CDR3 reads CSARGLAGGRSTDTQYF.

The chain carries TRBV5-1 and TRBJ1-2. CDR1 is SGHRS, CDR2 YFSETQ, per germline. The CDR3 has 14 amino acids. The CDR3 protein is CASSPANGNYGYTF.

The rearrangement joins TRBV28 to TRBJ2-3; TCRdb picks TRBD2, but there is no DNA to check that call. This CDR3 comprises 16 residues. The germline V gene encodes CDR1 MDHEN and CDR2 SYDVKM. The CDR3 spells CAINGKLAGVPDTQYF. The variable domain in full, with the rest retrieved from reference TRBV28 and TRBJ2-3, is DVKVTQSSRYLVKRTGEKVFLECVQDMDHENMFWYRQDPGLGLRLIYFSYDVKMKEKGDIPEGYSVSREKKERFSLILESASTNQTSMYLCAINGKLAGVPDTQYFGPGTRLTVL.

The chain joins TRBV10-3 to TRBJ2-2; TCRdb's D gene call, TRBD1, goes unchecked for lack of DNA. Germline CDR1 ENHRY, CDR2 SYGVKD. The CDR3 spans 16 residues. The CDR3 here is CAISALETGFPGELFF.

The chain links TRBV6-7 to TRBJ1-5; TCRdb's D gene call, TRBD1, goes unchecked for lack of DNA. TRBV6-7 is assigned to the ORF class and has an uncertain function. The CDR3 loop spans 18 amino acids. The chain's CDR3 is CASSYSIGVRYDSQPQHF.

CDR3 protein: CATSRTVTLGGELFF. V is TRBV15 and J is TRBJ2-2. Germline lookup yields CDR1 LNHNV and CDR2 YYDKDF (reference sequence). The CDR3 is 15 residues long.

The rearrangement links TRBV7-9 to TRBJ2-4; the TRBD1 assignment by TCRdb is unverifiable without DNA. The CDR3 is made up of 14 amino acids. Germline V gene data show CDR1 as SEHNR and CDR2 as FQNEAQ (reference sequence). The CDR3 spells CASSPGQGLNIQYF.

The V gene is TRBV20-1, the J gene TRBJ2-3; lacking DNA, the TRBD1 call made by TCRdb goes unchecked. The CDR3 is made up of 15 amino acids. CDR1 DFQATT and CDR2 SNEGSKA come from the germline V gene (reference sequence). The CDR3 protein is CSASGATGNKDTQYF.

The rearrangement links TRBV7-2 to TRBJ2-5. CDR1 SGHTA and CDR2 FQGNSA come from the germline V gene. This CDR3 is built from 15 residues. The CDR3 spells CASSQVVLFEETQYF.

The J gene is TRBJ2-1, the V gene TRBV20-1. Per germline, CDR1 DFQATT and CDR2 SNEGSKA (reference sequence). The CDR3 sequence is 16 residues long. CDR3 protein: CSAAIHSLSSYNEQFF.

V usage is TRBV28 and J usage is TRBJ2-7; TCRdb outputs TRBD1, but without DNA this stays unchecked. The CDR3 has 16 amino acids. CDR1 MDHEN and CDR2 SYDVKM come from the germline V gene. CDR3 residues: CASSLSGTGGSYEQYF. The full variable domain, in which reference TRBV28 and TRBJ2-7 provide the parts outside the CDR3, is DVKVTQSSRYLVKRTGEKVFLECVQDMDHENMFWYRQDPGLGLRLIYFSYDVKMKEKGDIPEGYSVSREKKERFSLILESASTNQTSMYLCASSLSGTGGSYEQYFGPGTRLTVT.

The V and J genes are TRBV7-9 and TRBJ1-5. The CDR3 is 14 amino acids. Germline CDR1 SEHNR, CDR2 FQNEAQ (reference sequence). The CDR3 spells CASSLDRTEQPQHF.

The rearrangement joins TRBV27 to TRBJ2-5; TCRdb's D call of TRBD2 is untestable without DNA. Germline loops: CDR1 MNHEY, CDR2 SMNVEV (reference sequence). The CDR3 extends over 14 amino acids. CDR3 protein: CASSFRGSKETQYF.

CDR3 protein: CASSEIQGGELFF. J is TRBJ2-2 and V is TRBV5-1; TCRdb outputs TRBD1, but without DNA this stays unchecked. The germline gives CDR1 SGHRS, CDR2 YFSETQ. The CDR3 covers 13 residues.

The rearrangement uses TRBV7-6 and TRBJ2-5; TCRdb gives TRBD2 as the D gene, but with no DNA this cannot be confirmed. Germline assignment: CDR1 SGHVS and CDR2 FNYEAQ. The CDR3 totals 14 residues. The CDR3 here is CASSLAAGGKTQYF.